The rows below give T cell receptor beta chains drawn from one sample of a study of blood T cell repertoires in COVID-19. The table came from immunoSEQ multiplex PCR; TCRdb's copy has only in-frame clones and leaves some out. The table lists approximately 200,000 clones, 70% to 90% of them singletons, with 9.5% to 14% in the top ten. Sequences were obtained from PBMCs or T cells enriched from blood (not recorded which). The receptors were gathered from a young man who had recovered from COVID-19. CDR3s include the opening cysteine and the closing phenylalanine or tryptophan. The D gene is left open where the match is weak. Not every row has a clone size; where given, it reads once, few, many or a size class.

>TRBD1|.|TRBV30|TRBJ1-3
CAWISPTGGRNTIYF
TGTGCCTGGATTTCCCCGACAGGGGGGAGAAACACCATATATTTT
>TRBD1|.|TRBV5-4|TRBJ1-6
CASSKDRDRGFSYNSPLHF
TGTGCCAGCAGCAAGGACCGGGACAGGGGTTTTTCCTATAATTCACCCCTCCACTTT
>TRBD1|few|TRBV5-5|TRBJ2-7
CASFSFDRVLAEQYF
TGTGCCAGCTTTTCCTTCGACAGGGTTCTAGCCGAGCAGTACTTC
>TRBD1|.|TRBV7-9|TRBJ2-1
CASSLAHRGQYFRNEQFF
TGTGCCAGCAGCTTAGCCCACAGGGGGCAATACTTCCGGAATGAGCAGTTCTTC
>.|.|TRBV5-1|TRBJ2-1
CASSLIQGNEQFF
TGCGCCAGCAGCTTGATCCAGGGTAATGAGCAGTTCTTC
>.|.|TRBV5-6|TRBJ2-2
CASSSFGGTNTGELFF
TGTGCCAGCAGCTCTTTCGGGGGTACGAACACCGGGGAGCTGTTTTTT
>.|.|TRBV6-1|TRBJ2-7
CASSEARGTEVAPWGEQYF
TGTGCCAGCAGTGAAGCGAGGGGGACGGAGGTCGCTCCCTGGGGCGAGCAGTACTTC
>TRBD2|.|TRBV2|TRBJ2-1
CASSEVASGRGEQFF
TGTGCCAGCAGTGAAGTGGCTAGCGGGAGAGGTGAGCAGTTCTTC
>.|.|TRBV10-1|TRBJ1-1
CASSDETGVGTEAFF
TGCGCCAGCAGTGACGAAACAGGTGTGGGAACTGAAGCTTTCTTT
>TRBD1|.|TRBV30|TRBJ1-6
CAWSVPTGRSPLHF
TGTGCCTGGAGTGTTCCGACAGGGCGATCACCCCTCCACTTT
>.|.|TRBV7-9|TRBJ2-2
CASSLMSALPGAVTGELFF
TGTGCCAGCAGCTTAATGTCTGCCCTGCCAGGGGCCGTTACCGGGGAGCTGTTTTTT
>.|.|TRBV5-1|TRBJ2-1
CASSLDAESYNEQFF
TGCGCCAGCAGCTTAGATGCGGAGTCCTACAATGAGCAGTTCTTC
>TRBD1|few|TRBV7-2|TRBJ1-5
CASSLGQGAIRQPQHF
TGTGCCAGCAGCTTAGGACAGGGGGCTATACGCCAGCCCCAGCATTTT
>.|.|TRBV30|TRBJ1-6
CAWGTSDSPLHF
TGTGCTTGGGGGACATCTGATTCACCCCTCCACTTT
>.|.|TRBV30|TRBJ1-4
CAWSVGSRDDEKLFF
TGTGCCTGGAGTGTAGGCTCCAGGGATGATGAAAAACTGTTTTTT
>TRBD1|.|TRBV30|TRBJ1-5
CAWSTGQGGQPQHF
TGTGCCTGGAGTACGGGACAGGGAGGTCAGCCCCAGCATTTT
>.|.|TRBV19|TRBJ2-5
CASSTGTQGALETQYF
TGTGCCAGTAGTACCGGGACACAGGGAGCTCTTGAGACCCAGTACTTC
>.|.|TRBV19|TRBJ2-2
CASREKVKTGANSNTGELFF
TGTGCCAGTAGAGAGAAGGTTAAGACAGGAGCTAACTCGAACACCGGGGAGCTGTTTTTT
>TRBD1|.|TRBV5-5|TRBJ1-2
CASSLVFKGANDGYTF
TGTGCCAGCAGCTTGGTGTTTAAGGGGGCTAACGATGGCTACACCTTC
>.|.|TRBV29-1|TRBJ2-7
CSVHSGPTYEQYF
TGCAGCGTCCACAGCGGGCCCACCTACGAGCAGTACTTC
>.|.|TRBV3-1/TRBV3-2|TRBJ1-4
CASSQRGSKNEKLFF
TGTGCCAGCAGCCAACGCGGGTCTAAGAATGAAAAACTGTTTTTT
>TRBD2|.|TRBV19|TRBJ2-1
CASSLTGTNKPNEQFF
TGTGCCAGTAGTCTGACCGGGACTAACAAGCCCAATGAGCAGTTCTTC
>.|.|TRBV5-1|TRBJ1-2
CASTQQGDYGYTF
TGCGCCAGCACCCAACAGGGAGACTATGGCTACACCTTC
>TRBD1|.|TRBV27|TRBJ2-7
CASSLFFRDSDFHEQYF
TGTGCCAGCAGTTTATTTTTCAGGGACAGTGATTTCCACGAGCAGTACTTC
>.|.|TRBV12-5|TRBJ1-1
CASGLSLNTEAFF
TGTGCTAGTGGTTTGTCCTTGAACACTGAAGCTTTCTTT
>.|.|TRBV5-4|TRBJ2-7
CASSVVRGEGEQYF
TGTGCCAGCAGCGTGGTTAGGGGCGAAGGGGAGCAGTACTTC
>.|.|TRBV7-9|TRBJ1-4
CASSFYSTATNEKLFF
TGTGCCAGCAGCTTTTATAGTACTGCAACTAATGAAAAACTGTTTTTT
>.|.|TRBV5-8|TRBJ2-6
CASSLSGLGANVLTF
TGTGCCAGCAGCTTGTCCGGTCTTGGGGCCAACGTCCTGACTTTC
>.|once|TRBV7-3|TRBJ2-7
CASSFRSGEQYF
TGTGCCAGCAGCTTCCGTTCAGGCGAGCAGTACTTC